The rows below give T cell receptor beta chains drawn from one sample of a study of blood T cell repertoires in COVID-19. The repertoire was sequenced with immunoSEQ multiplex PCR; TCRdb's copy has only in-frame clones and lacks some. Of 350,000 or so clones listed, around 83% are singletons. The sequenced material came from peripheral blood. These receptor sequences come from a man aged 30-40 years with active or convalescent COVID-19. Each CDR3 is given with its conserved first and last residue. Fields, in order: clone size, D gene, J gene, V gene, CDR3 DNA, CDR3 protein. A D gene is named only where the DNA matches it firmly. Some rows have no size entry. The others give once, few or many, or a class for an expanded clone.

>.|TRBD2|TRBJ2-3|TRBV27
TGTGCCAGCAGTTTAGTAGGGACTAGCGGGATTTCAGATACGCAGTATTTT
CASSLVGTSGISDTQYF
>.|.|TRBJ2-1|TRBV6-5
TGTGCCAGCAGTTACTCCACAAACAATGAGCAGTTCTTC
CASSYSTNNEQFF
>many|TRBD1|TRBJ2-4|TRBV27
TGTGCCAGCAGTTTATCGGCCAGGGGGAACATTCAGTACTTC
CASSLSARGNIQYF
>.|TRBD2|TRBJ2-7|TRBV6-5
TGTGCCAGCACCACCGGACTAGCGGGAGATCGCGAGCAGTACTTC
CASTTGLAGDREQYF
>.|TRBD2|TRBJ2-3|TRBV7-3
TGTGCCAGCAGTCGGACTAGCGGAAGCACAGATACGCAGTATTTT
CASSRTSGSTDTQYF
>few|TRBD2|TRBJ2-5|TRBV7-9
TGTGCCAGCAGCCCTCGGGGGGGCAGGGAGACCCAGTACTTC
CASSPRGGRETQYF
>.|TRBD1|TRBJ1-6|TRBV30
TGTGCCTGGAGTATGAGGGGGCGCGATTCACCCCTCCACTTT
CAWSMRGRDSPLHF
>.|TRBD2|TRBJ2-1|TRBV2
TGTGCCAGCAGTGAGGGGGGAGGGCCGGATGAGCAGTTCTTC
CASSEGGGPDEQFF
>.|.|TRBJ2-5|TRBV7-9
TGTGCCAGCAGCCCCCAGGGGAGGGGCCTCCGAGAGACCCAGTACTTC
CASSPQGRGLRETQYF
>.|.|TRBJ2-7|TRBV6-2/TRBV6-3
TGTGCCAGCAGCCCGACAAACAGGGCCTACGAGCAGTACTTC
CASSPTNRAYEQYF
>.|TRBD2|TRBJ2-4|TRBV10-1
TGCGCCAGCAGTGAGGAGCGGGAGTGGGGCAAAAACATTCAGTACTTC
CASSEEREWGKNIQYF
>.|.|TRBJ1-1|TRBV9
TGTGCCAGCAGCGTAAGGGGATACACTGAAGCTTTCTTT
CASSVRGYTEAFF
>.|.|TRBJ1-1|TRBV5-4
TGTGCCAGCAGCTTTTTTTTGGGGCCTGAAGCTTTCTTT
CASSFFLGPEAFF
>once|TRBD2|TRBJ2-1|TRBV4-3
TGCGCCAGCAGCCACCGTGCCTATGCGGGAGACAATGAGCAGTTCTTC
CASSHRAYAGDNEQFF
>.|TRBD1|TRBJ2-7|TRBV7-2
TGTGCCAGCAGCTTTTCGGGACAGGGGTTCGACGAGCAGTACTTC
CASSFSGQGFDEQYF
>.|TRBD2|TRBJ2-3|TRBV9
TGTGCCAGCAGCGTAGCAGGGACTAGCCCCGATACGCAGTATTTT
CASSVAGTSPDTQYF
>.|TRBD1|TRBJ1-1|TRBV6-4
TGTGCCAGCAGTCGGACAGGAGGACCTGACACTGAAGCTTTCTTT
CASSRTGGPDTEAFF
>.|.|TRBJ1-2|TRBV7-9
TGTGCCAGCAGCTTAGCGCGGGAGGTAACCTATGGCTACACCTTC
CASSLAREVTYGYTF
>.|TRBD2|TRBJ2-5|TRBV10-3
TGTGCCATCAGTGGACAGCGGGAGGGCCGGGAGACCCAGTACTTC
CAISGQREGRETQYF
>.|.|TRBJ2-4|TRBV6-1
TGTGCCAGCAGTGAACAGGCAGGGGGGCAAAACATTCAGTACTTC
CASSEQAGGQNIQYF
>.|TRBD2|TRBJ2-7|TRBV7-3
TGTGCCAGCAGCTTAAATAGCGGGGCTGCCTACGAGCAGTACTTC
CASSLNSGAAYEQYF
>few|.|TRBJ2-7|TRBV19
TGTGCCAGTAGTGTCTCTAGCTTCTCCTACGAGCAGTACTTC
CASSVSSFSYEQYF
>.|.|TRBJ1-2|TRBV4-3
TGCGCCAGCAGCCAAGAGAGGTGGGGGGGTAACTATGGCTACACCTTC
CASSQERWGGNYGYTF
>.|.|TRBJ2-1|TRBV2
TGTGCCAGCAGTGAATATCCCTACAATGAGCAGTTCTTC
CASSEYPYNEQFF
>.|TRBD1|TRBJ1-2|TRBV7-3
TGTGCCAGCAGCCCCAGGGGGAACTATGGCTACACCTTC
CASSPRGNYGYTF
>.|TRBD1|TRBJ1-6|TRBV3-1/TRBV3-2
TGTGCCAGCAGCCAAGATTGGGGGACAGGGGACCTTTCCCTCCACTTT
CASSQDWGTGDLSLHF
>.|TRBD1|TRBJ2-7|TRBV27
TGTGCCAGCAGTTGGACAGGGGCCGAGCAGTACTTC
CASSWTGAEQYF
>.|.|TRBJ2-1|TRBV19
TGTGCCAGTAGTAAATCAGGGCCCCTAGAGCAGTTCTTC
CASSKSGPLEQFF
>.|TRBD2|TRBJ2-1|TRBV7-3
TGTGCCAGCAGCTTAACCCCCGGACTAGTCTACAATGAGCAGTTCTTC
CASSLTPGLVYNEQFF
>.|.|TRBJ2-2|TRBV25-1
TGTGCCAGCAGTCCAAGGGGGGGGTCCACCGGGGAGCTGTTTTTT
CASSPRGGSTGELFF
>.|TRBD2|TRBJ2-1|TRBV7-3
TGTGCCAGCAGCTCTAGACTAGCGGGAATTGATGAGCAGTTCTTC
CASSSRLAGIDEQFF
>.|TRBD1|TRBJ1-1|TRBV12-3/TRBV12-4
TGTGCCAGCAGCGGTCAGGGGGCGAGTGCTTTCTTT
CASSGQGASAFF
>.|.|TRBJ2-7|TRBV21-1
TGTGCCAGCAGCATGGTGCTCGGGACTTCCCTGTGTGGGCAGTACTTC
CASSMVLGTSLCGQYF
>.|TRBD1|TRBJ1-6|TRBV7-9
TGTGCCAGCAGACGGACAGGGGGCGATTCACCCCTCCACTTT
CASRRTGGDSPLHF
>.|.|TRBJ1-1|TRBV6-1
TGTGCCAGCAGTGAACAGGGAAACACTGAAGCTTTCTTT
CASSEQGNTEAFF
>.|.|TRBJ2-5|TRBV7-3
TGTGCCAGCAGTCTTGGGGGGGGCCCGCAAGAGACCCAGTACTTC
CASSLGGGPQETQYF
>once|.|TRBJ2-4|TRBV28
TGTGCCAGCAGCGACAGCTTAGCCAAAAACATTCAGTACTTC
CASSDSLAKNIQYF
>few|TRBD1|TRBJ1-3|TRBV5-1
TGCGCCAGCAGCTCGAACAGGGGGTCGTTAGCTGGAAACACCATATATTTT
CASSSNRGSLAGNTIYF
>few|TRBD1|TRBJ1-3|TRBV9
TGTGCCAGCAGCGTAGATTCAGGGGGTGGAAACACCATATATTTT
CASSVDSGGGNTIYF
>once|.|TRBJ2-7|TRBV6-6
TGTGCCAGCAGTGTTTTTAAATGGACAGTCGAGCAGTACTTC
CASSVFKWTVEQYF
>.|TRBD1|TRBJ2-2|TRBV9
TGTGCCAGCGCAGGGGGCAGGGTTACACCCGGGGAGCTGTTTTTT
CASAGGRVTPGELFF
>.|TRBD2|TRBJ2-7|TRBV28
TGTGCCAGCAGTCCTTCCCTAGGACTAGCGGGAGCCGGCGACGAGCAGTACTTC
CASSPSLGLAGAGDEQYF
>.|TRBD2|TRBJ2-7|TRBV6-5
TGTGCCAGCAGCCTAACTAGCGGGGGACACGAGCAGTACTTC
CASSLTSGGHEQYF
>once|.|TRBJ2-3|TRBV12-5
TGTGCTAGTGGCCTTAACACAGATACGCAGTATTTT
CASGLNTDTQYF
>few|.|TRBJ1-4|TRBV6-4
TGTGCCAGCAGTGAATGCGGGGCAACTAATGAAAAACTGTTTTTT
CASSECGATNEKLFF
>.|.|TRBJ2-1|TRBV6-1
TGTGCCAGCAGTGAACGCCTCCCGGGTGAGCAGTTCTTC
CASSERLPGEQFF
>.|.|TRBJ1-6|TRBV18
TGTGCCAGCTCACGCAACACCGGGCGGGCCTTCAATTCACCCCTCCACTTT
CASSRNTGRAFNSPLHF
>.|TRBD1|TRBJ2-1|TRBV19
TGTGCCAGTAGAATACAGGGGGTTAGTACTGAGCAGTTCTTC
CASRIQGVSTEQFF
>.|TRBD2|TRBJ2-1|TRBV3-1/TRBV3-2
TGTGCCAGCAGCCAAGCGGGACTAGTACGGAATGAGCAGTTCTTC
CASSQAGLVRNEQFF
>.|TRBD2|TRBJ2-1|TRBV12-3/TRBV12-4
TGTGCCAGCACCGTGACCCGGCGGGAGTCTCGGTTCTTC
CASTVTRRESRFF
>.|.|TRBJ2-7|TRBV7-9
TGTGCGAGTGCAGGAAGCTCCTACGAGCAGTACTTC
CASAGSSYEQYF
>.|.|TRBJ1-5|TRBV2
TGTGCCAGCAGTATTGACGTCCAGGGGCCTTATAGCAATCAGCCCCAGCATTTT
CASSIDVQGPYSNQPQHF
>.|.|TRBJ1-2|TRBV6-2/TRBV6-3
TGTGCCAGCAGTTACCCGGACAGTCCCTGGGGCTACACCTTC
CASSYPDSPWGYTF
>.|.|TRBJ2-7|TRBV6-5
TGTGCCAGCAGGCTACAGGGTCAGCCCTACGAGCAGTACTTC
CASRLQGQPYEQYF
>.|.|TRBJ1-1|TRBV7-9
TGTGCCAGCAGCGTTCCCCCCACGGGAGCAGCTTTCTTT
CASSVPPTGAAFF
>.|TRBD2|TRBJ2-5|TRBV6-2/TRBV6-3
TGTGCCAGCAGCCTCAGACTAGCCGAGACCCAGTACTTC
CASSLRLAETQYF